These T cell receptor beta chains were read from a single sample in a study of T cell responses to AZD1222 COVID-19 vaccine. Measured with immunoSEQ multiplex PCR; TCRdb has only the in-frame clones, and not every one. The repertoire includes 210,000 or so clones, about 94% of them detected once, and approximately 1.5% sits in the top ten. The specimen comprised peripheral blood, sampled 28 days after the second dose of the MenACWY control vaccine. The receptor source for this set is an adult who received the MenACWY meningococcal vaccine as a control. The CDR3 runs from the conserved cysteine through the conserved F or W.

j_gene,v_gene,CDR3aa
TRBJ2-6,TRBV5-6,CASSLDISSGANVLTF
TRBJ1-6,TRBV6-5,CASRGSNSPLHF
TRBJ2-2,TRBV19,CASSLLAGGGELFF
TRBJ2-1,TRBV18,CASSPPGQGYNEQFF
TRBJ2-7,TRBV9,CASSQGLADYEQYF
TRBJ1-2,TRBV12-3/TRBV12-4,CASSFGRVEGYTF
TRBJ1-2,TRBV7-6,CASSPSPGTVYGYTF
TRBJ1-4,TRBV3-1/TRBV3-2,CASSLRLTGVANEKLFF
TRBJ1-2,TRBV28,CASSLGTGKLYGYTF
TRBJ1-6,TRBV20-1,CSASDRVSPLHF
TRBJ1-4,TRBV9,CASSATLGEKLFF
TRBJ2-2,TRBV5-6,CASSFGTGAGELFF
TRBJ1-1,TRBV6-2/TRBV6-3,CASSFTGRDTEAFF
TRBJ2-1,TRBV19,CASSLGTGEQFF
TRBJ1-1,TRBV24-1,CATIGQGGTEAFF
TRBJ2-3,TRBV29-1,CSVDTSGTHTDTQYF
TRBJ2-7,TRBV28,CASSFTGNYEQYF
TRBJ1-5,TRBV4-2,CASSQETGGYQPQHF
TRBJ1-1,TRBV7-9,CASSGTGATEAFF
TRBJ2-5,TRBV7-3,CASSPWGGDIQETQYF
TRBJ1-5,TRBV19,CASSIFARQGRNQPQHF
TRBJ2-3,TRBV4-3,CASSQDGETGDTQYF
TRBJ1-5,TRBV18,CASSPGEGNQPQHF
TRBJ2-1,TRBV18,CASSPPASSFEQFF
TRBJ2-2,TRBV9,CASSRGDASGELFF
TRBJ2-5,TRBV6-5,CASSYDPSGETQYF
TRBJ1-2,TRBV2,CASSGEGHYGYTF
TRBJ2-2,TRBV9,CASRGAGGELFF
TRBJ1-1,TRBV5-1,CASSGDFNLQGAFF
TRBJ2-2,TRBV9,CASSGQGSGTGELFF
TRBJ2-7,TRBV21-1,CASSITGTSYEQYF
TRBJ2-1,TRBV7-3,CASSLIAGGHNEQFF
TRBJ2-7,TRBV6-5,CASSYTNHGAYEQYF
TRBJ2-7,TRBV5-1,CASRGSGGRTYEQYF
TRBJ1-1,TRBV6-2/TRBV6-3,CASSPFDKVDTEAFF
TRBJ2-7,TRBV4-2,CASSRTDRGHGTSGEQYF
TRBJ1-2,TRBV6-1,CASSEALDIRGYTF
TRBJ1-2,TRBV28,CASSSAGSYGYTF
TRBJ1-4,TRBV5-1,CASGQGTNEKLFF
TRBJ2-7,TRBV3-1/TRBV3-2,CASSLGETDYEQYF
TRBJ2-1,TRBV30,CAWSGVRNEQFF
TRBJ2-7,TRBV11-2,CASSPRVLAPTYEQYF